This T cell receptor beta chain was documented in a study of cytomegalovirus exposure and HLA in healthy donors. Points on this clone: What it recognizes is unknown.

This PCR relied on a set of 60 Vbeta primers and 13 Jbeta primers. Assay: immunoSEQ multiplex PCR; the TCRdb copy retains only in-frame clones and omits some. The table records around 190,000 clones, about 78% of them present only once. The CDR3 spans 19 residues. Germline V gene lookup returns CDR1 SGHRS and CDR2 YFSETQ. Losses at the gene ends were 4 bases for V and 1 base for J; bases not matched to a gene: 11. Study-wide results and caveats: Among the CMV-associated chains, three were confirmed in vitro as specific for CMV antigens. Later analysis indicated greater clonal expansion among HLA-associated TCR beta chains than among equally common other chains. The majority of TCR sequences were rare, yet some public TCRs appeared in many donors.

Sequenced material: PBMCs. V and J are TRBV5-1 and TRBJ2-2; 12 bases match TRBD1. This sequence was found in a woman in her twenties or thirties in good health and CMV-seronegative. The CDR3 spells CASSPRDRGRDLNTGELFF. As DNA, the CDR3 is TGCGCCAGCAGCCCCCGGGACAGGGGGCGAGATTTGAACACCGGGGAGCTGTTTTTT. Full variable domain (remainder filled in from reference TRBV5-1 and TRBJ2-2): KAGVTQTPRYLIKTRGQQVTLSCSPISGHRSVSWYQQTPGQGLQFLFEYFSETQRNKGNFPGRFSGRQFSNSRSEMNVSTLELGDSALYLCASSPRDRGRDLNTGELFFGEGSRLTVL.